These 20 T cell receptor beta chains came from one sample sequenced in a study of vaccination effects on CD4 cells after COVID-19. Antigen-specific CD4+ T cells expanded by the ViraFEST assay with viral peptide pools were then sequenced. Following 10 days of culture, CD4+ T cells were isolated. No antigens are known for them. TCRdb keeps only in-frame clones here, not all; method: immunoSEQ multiplex PCR. The sample has about 14,000 clones, 76% seen once. The sequenced sample was CD4+ T cells from PBMCs cultured with HCoV-229E spike peptides, obtained before COVID-19 vaccination. Source of these receptors: a human donor who received a COVID-19 vaccine.

The chain carries TRBV9 and TRBJ2-3; D might be TRBD1 (5 bases). The CDR3 runs 14 residues. Germline V gene lookup returns CDR1 SGDLS and CDR2 YYNGEE. V was clipped by 3 bases and J by 6 bases, with 14 bases between them. The CDR3 sequence is CASSADSHSDTQYF. CDR3 nucleotide sequence: TGTGCCAGCAGCGCCGACAGTCACAGTGATACGCAGTATTTT.

CDR3 protein: CASSSGLAGLRVETQYF. In DNA, the CDR3 is TGTGCCAGCAGCTCGGGACTAGCGGGGCTAAGGGTGGAGACCCAGTACTTC. The chain employs TRBV7-9 and TRBJ2-5; 13 bases agree with TRBD2. Trimming removed 4 bases from V and 5 bases from J; junction bases left unmatched: 10. The CDR3 runs to 17 residues. Per the germline V gene, CDR1 is SEHNR and CDR2 is FQNEAQ (reference sequence).

The chain recombines TRBV6-4 with TRBJ2-1; TRBD2 agrees at 11 bases. The germline V gene encodes CDR1 MRHNA and CDR2 SNTAGT. The CDR3 contains 14 residues. V lost 3 bases and J lost 9; bases outside the gene matches: 4. This CDR3 is CASSELAGVGEQFF. CDR3 DNA sequence: TGTGCCAGCAGTGAACTAGCGGGAGTGGGTGAGCAGTTCTTC.

This clone appeared a few times. The chain couples TRBV2 to TRBJ1-1, with a possible D match to TRBD1 (6 bases). The germline gives CDR1 SNHLY, CDR2 FYNNEI. The CDR3 length is 15 residues. V lost 6 bases and J lost 1, with 15 bases in between. The CDR3 here is CASRAGARENTEAFF. DNA of the CDR3: TGTGCCAGCAGAGCGGGGGCCAGAGAGAACACTGAAGCTTTCTTT.

V usage is TRBV28 and J usage is TRBJ2-7; no reliable D call. The V end was cut by 5 bases, the J end by 4 bases, with 12 bases between. This CDR3 comprises 13 residues. From germline, CDR1 is MDHEN and CDR2 SYDVKM. CDR3 sequence reads: CASSALGRYEQYF. The CDR3 nucleotides are TGTGCCAGCAGTGCTTTAGGGCGTTACGAGCAGTACTTC.

V usage is TRBV9 and J usage is TRBJ2-4; perhaps TRBD2 as D (5 bases). Germline CDR1 reads SGDLS; CDR2 reads YYNGEE. CDR3 size: 13 residues. V lost 2 bases to trimming and J lost 9 bases, with 12 bases between them. CDR3 DNA: TGTGCCAGCAGCGTGCAGACCGCGGGCATTCAGTACTTC. It translates to CASSVQTAGIQYF.

The chain couples TRBV7-2 to TRBJ1-6; TRBD1 might be the D (5 bases). There are 15 residues in the CDR3. The V and J ends lost 5 bases and 10 bases respectively, with 18 bases between them. The germline CDR1 and CDR2 sequences are SGHTA and FQGNSA. CDR3 DNA: TGTGCCAGCAGCCCGGCGCAGGGTTCGGGATCACCCCTCCACTTT. Residues: CASSPAQGSGSPLHF.

V gene TRBV6-5 combines with J gene TRBJ1-2; D gene uncertain. Trimming took off 8 bases at V and 3 bases at J, with 13 bases between the two ends. This CDR3 is built from 13 residues. The germline V gene encodes CDR1 MNHEY and CDR2 SVGAGI. The CDR3 region has the DNA TGTGCCAGCGTGCCCCCGAGCTACTATGGCTACACCTTC. Residues: CASVPPSYYGYTF.

The rearrangement links TRBV18 to TRBJ1-1; TRBD1 is a possible D gene (6 bases). This CDR3 comprises 12 residues. Germline V gene lookup returns CDR1 KGHSH and CDR2 LQKENI. V was clipped by 5 bases and J by 7 bases, with 11 bases between them. CDR3 protein: CASSSQGIEAFF. For the CDR3, the DNA is TGTGCCAGCTCATCGCAGGGGATTGAAGCTTTCTTT. Full variable domain (rest looked up from reference TRBV18 and TRBJ1-1): NAGVMQNPRHLVRRRGQEARLRCSPMKGHSHVYWYRQLPEEGLKFMVYLQKENIIDESGMPKERFSAEFPKEGPSILRIQQVVRGDSAAYFCASSSQGIEAFFGQGTRLTVV.

V gene TRBV5-1 combines with J gene TRBJ2-7; 10 nucleotides match TRBD1. V lost 0 bases, J lost 3 bases, and 6 bases stayed unmatched. This CDR3 has 16 amino acids. Germline loops: CDR1 SGHRS, CDR2 YFSETQ. In nucleotides, the CDR3 is TGCGCCAGCAGCTTGGACGGGACAGGGGATGTCTACGAGCAGTACTTC. It specifies CASSLDGTGDVYEQYF.

The chain uses TRBV3-1 (or the pseudogene TRBV3-2) and TRBJ1-4, with D hard to call. Germline values: CDR1 LGHDT, CDR2 YNNKEL (reference sequence). The CDR3 covers 15 residues. The V end was cut by 2 bases, the J end by 5 bases, with 12 bases between. Written as DNA, the CDR3 is TGTGCCAGCAGCCAATTCTTTCTGGGGAATGAAAAACTGTTTTTT. It translates to CASSQFFLGNEKLFF.

The rearrangement joins TRBV18 to TRBJ2-4, with 8 bases matching TRBD1. The V gene end was trimmed by 2 bases and the J gene end by 0 bases; junction bases not matched to a gene: 12. The CDR3 loop spans 19 amino acids. Germline CDR1 KGHSH, CDR2 LQKENI. The CDR3 sequence: CASSPVAGTGDLAKNIQYF. The CDR3 nucleotides are TGTGCCAGCTCACCAGTGGCTGGGACAGGAGATCTAGCCAAAAACATTCAGTACTTC. Variable domain in full (rest from reference TRBV18 and TRBJ2-4): NAGVMQNPRHLVRRRGQEARLRCSPMKGHSHVYWYRQLPEEGLKFMVYLQKENIIDESGMPKERFSAEFPKEGPSILRIQQVVRGDSAAYFCASSPVAGTGDLAKNIQYFGAGTRLSVL.

The chain has TRBV5-1 and TRBJ2-3; a possible D gene is TRBD1 (5 bases). Germline V gene lookup returns CDR1 SGHRS and CDR2 YFSETQ. The V gene lost 3 bases and the J gene lost 6 bases, with 14 bases spanning the gap. This CDR3 comprises 14 residues. The CDR3 sequence: CASSSGFYPDTQYF. The DNA of the CDR3 is TGCGCCAGCAGCTCAGGGTTTTATCCGGATACGCAGTATTTT.

J is TRBJ2-1 and V is TRBV6-4; TRBD2 aligns across 9 bases. Unmatched junction bases numbered 7, after V lost 6 bases and J lost 4 bases. Germline CDR1 MRHNA, CDR2 SNTAGT. CDR3 length equals 15 residues. The CDR3 region is CASSDSGRGYNEQFF. DNA of the CDR3: TGTGCCAGCAGCGATAGCGGGAGAGGTTACAATGAGCAGTTCTTC.

This clone came up a few times. This chain connects TRBV9 to TRBJ2-1; D is perhaps TRBD2 (7 bases). V was clipped by 0 bases and J by 8 bases, with 15 bases between them. The germline CDR1 and CDR2 sequences are SGDLS and YYNGEE. CDR3 size: 15 residues. This CDR3 reads CASSVGGGILDEQFF. CDR3 in DNA: TGTGCCAGCAGCGTAGGGGGGGGCATCCTGGATGAGCAGTTCTTC.

The rearrangement joins TRBV6-5 to TRBJ2-7; no clear D gene. V was shortened by 5 bases and J by 4 bases, with 15 bases between the two germline ends. CDR3 length equals 14 residues. CDR1 is MNHEY, CDR2 SVGAGI, per germline. The CDR3 loop is CASSLSSPRYEQYF. As DNA, the CDR3 is TGTGCCAGCAGTCTCTCGTCCCCCCGTTACGAGCAGTACTTC.

The chain has TRBV9 and TRBJ1-3; D may be TRBD1 (6 bases). Looked up from germline, CDR1 is SGDLS and CDR2 is YYNGEE. V lost 3 bases and J lost 4, with 8 bases in between. The CDR3 is made up of 13 amino acids. The CDR3 loop is CASSEDRGNTIYF. Here the CDR3 DNA reads TGTGCCAGCAGCGAGGACAGAGGAAACACCATATATTTT.

The genes are TRBV4-2 and TRBJ1-5; D remains unclear. Trimming took 4 bases from V and 0 from J, leaving 4 bases between them. There are 13 residues in the CDR3. Germline loops: CDR1 LGHNA, CDR2 YNFKEQ. The CDR3 bases are TGTGCCAGCAGCCCAGATAGCAATCAGCCCCAGCATTTT. Its translation is CASSPDSNQPQHF.

The chain is built from TRBV7-9 and TRBJ1-2; D call uncertain. CDR1 SEHNR and CDR2 FQNEAQ come from the germline V gene (reference sequence). The CDR3 is made up of 12 amino acids. V was shortened by 4 bases and J by 7 bases, with 10 bases between the two germline ends. The CDR3: CASSSAVGGYTF. The DNA for the CDR3 is TGTGCCAGCAGCTCGGCGGTTGGTGGCTACACCTTC.

The chain carries TRBV30 and TRBJ1-3; D ambiguous. The CDR3 is 13 residues long. V lost 3 bases to trimming and J lost 0 bases, with 6 bases between them. The germline V gene has CDR1 GTSNPN and CDR2 SVGIG (reference sequence). The CDR3: CAWRPFSGNTIYF. For the CDR3, the DNA is TGTGCCTGGAGGCCGTTCTCTGGAAACACCATATATTTT.